This TCR beta chain originates from a study of cytomegalovirus exposure and HLA in healthy donors. Study summary: Earlier work reported approximately 110 million unique TCR beta sequences from some 170 million T cells. General observations from the study: Later work found that TCR association rates differed between HLA loci; DRB1 had the most and HLA-C the fewest. Rarity characterized most TCR sequences, yet some public TCRs appeared in many donors.

Trimming removed 1 base from V and 5 bases from J, with 10 bases in between. The CDR3 loop spans 15 amino acids. Per germline, CDR1 SGDLS and CDR2 YYNGEE. Regarding this clone: Its antigen is unidentified.

This PCR relied on a set of 60 Vbeta primers and 13 Jbeta primers. TCRdb's table, derived via immunoSEQ multiplex PCR, lists solely in-frame clones and lacks some. The sample lists roughly 160,000 clones, less than 85% occurring once. The chain employs TRBV9 and TRBJ1-6, with a possible D match to TRBD1 (6 bases). Material for sequencing was PBMCs. This TCR came from a boy between 2 and 10 years old in good health and CMV-seronegative. DNA of the CDR3: TGTGCCAGCAGCGTAAGCGGGGGCAATAATTCACCCCTCCACTTT. Protein: CASSVSGGNNSPLHF.